These 3 T cell receptor beta chains were all obtained from the same sample, sequenced in a study of regulatory T cells in long-lasting Graves disease (dated by TCRdb to about 2021). The time point tag for this specimen amounts to: persistent/refractory GD, antithyroid drugs over 5 years with positive TRAb. RNA was extracted from PBMCs in TRIzol for both TCR sequencing and RNA sequencing. Receptors were amplified or captured by multiplex PCR. TCRdb lists the instrument as Illumina HiSeq 4000. TCR beta libraries were built with iRepertoire HTBI primers and Arm-PCR amplification of CDR3 regions. Clones were called with MiXCR by TCRdb after fastp trimmed the public reads at Q25, and only in-frame beta chains were retained. For every CDR3 protein sequence, its rows merge into one entry that carries the most common genes and DNA. The sample table holds more than 300,000 distinct CDR3 sequences, of which around 20% were seen once. The ten most abundant clones make up roughly 27% of the sample.

Sequences were derived from peripheral blood mononuclear cells (PBMCs), sampled when the disease was refractory, from a patient treated with antithyroid drugs. These receptors originate from a female donor with Graves disease.

This clonotype showed up many times. The chain links TRBV11-2 to TRBJ1-1; 7 bases map to TRBD1. Germline V CDR1 and CDR2: SGHAT, FQNNGV. V was clipped by 4 bases and J by 3 bases; unmatched bases: 2. This CDR3 comprises 13 residues. The CDR3 sequence is CASSSQGYTEAFF. CDR3 coding DNA: TGTGCCAGCAGCTCACAGGGGTACACTGAAGCTTTCTTT. Full variable domain (rest looked up from reference TRBV11-2 and TRBJ1-1): EAGVAQSPRYKIIEKRQSVAFWCNPISGHATLYWYQQILGQGPKLLIQFQNNGVVDDSQLPKDRFSAERLKGVDSTLKIQPAKLEDSAVYLCASSSQGYTEAFFGQGTRLTVV.

This clonotype has a handful of counts. The V and J genes are TRBV20-1 and TRBJ2-5, with TRBD1 identical over 9 bases. CDR1 and CDR2 from the germline V gene are DFQATT and SNEGSKA (reference sequence). The junction had 11 bases not matched to a gene; V was cut back by 7 bases and J by 5 bases. This CDR3 has 14 residues. The CDR3 region has the DNA TGCAGTGTTGGGGACAGGGAAGGAGGTGAGACCCAGTACTTC. This codes for CSVGDREGGETQYF.

The rearrangement joins TRBV20-1 to TRBJ1-5; TRBD1 agrees at 10 bases. The CDR3 contains 14 residues. Trimming took 3 bases from V and 7 from J; bases not matched to a gene: 6. CDR1 is DFQATT, CDR2 SNEGSKA, per germline (reference sequence). Here the CDR3 reads CSASPGTGVQPQHF. For the CDR3, the DNA is TGCAGTGCTAGCCCCGGGACAGGGGTACAGCCCCAGCATTTT.